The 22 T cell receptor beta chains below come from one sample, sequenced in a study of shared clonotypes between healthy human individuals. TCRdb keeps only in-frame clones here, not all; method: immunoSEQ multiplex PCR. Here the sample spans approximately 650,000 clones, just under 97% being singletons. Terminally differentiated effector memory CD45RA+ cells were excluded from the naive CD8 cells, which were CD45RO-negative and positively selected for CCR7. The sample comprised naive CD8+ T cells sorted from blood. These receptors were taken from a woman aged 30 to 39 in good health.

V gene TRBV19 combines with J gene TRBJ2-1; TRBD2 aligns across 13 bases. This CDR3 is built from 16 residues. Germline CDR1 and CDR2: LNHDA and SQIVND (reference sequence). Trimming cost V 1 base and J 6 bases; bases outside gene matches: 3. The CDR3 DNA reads TGTGCCAGTAGTATAGTCTGGACTAGCGGGGGCAATGAGCAGTTCTTC. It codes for CASSIVWTSGGNEQFF. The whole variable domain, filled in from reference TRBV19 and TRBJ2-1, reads DGGITQSPKYLFRKEGQNVTLSCEQNLNHDAMYWYRQDPGQGLRLIYYSQIVNDFQKGDIAEGYSVSREKKESFPLTVTSAQKNPTAFYLCASSIVWTSGGNEQFFGPGTRLTVL.

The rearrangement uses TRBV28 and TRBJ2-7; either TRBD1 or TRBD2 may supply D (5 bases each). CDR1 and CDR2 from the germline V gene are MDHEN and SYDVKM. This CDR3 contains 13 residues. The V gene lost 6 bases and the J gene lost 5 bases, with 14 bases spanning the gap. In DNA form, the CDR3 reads TGTGCCAGCAGCCATATCCAGGGAGACGAGCAGTACTTC. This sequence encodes CASSHIQGDEQYF.

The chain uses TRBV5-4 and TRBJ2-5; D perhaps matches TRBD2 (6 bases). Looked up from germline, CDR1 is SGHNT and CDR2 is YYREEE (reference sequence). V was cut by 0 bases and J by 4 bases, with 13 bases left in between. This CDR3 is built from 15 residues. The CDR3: CASSLAGFGGETQYF. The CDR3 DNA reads TGTGCCAGCAGCTTGGCTGGATTCGGGGGAGAGACCCAGTACTTC.

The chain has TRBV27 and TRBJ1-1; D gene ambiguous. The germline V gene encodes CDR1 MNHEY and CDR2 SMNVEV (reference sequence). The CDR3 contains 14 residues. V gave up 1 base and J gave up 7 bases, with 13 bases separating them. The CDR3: CASSLLTPGVEAFF. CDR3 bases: TGTGCCAGCAGTTTATTAACCCCCGGCGTTGAAGCTTTCTTT.

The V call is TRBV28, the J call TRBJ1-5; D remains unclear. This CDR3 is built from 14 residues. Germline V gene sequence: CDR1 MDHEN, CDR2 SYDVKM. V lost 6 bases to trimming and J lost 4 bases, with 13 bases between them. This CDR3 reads CASSPRRVNQPQHF. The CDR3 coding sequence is TGTGCCAGCAGCCCCCGAAGGGTTAATCAGCCCCAGCATTTT.

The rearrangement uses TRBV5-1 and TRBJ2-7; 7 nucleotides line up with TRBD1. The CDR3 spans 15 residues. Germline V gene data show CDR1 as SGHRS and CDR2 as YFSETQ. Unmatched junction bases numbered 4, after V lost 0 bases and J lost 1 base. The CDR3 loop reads CASSLGQGHSYEQYF. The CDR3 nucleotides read TGCGCCAGCAGCTTGGGACAGGGCCATTCCTACGAGCAGTACTTC.

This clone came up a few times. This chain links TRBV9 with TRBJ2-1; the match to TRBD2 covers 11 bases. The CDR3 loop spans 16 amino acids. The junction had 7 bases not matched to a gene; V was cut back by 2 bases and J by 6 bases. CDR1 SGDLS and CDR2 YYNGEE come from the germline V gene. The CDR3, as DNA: TGTGCCAGCAGCGTCATCGATACTAGCGGGAGCAATGAGCAGTTCTTC. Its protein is CASSVIDTSGSNEQFF.

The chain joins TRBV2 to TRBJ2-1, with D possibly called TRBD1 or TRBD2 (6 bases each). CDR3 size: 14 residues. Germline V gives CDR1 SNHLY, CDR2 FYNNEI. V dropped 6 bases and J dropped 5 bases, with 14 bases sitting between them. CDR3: CASRVRGRNNEQFF. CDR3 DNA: TGTGCCAGCAGGGTCCGGGGGCGTAACAATGAGCAGTTCTTC.

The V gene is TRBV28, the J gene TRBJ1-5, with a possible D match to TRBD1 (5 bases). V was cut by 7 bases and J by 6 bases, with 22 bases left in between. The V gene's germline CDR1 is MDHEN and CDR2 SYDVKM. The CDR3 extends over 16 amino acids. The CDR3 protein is CASTAPGTLLGQPQHF. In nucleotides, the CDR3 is TGTGCCAGCACGGCGCCAGGGACGCTCTTAGGTCAGCCCCAGCATTTT. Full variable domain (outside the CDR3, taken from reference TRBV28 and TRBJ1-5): DVKVTQSSRYLVKRTGEKVFLECVQDMDHENMFWYRQDPGLGLRLIYFSYDVKMKEKGDIPEGYSVSREKKERFSLILESASTNQTSMYLCASTAPGTLLGQPQHFGDGTRLSIL.

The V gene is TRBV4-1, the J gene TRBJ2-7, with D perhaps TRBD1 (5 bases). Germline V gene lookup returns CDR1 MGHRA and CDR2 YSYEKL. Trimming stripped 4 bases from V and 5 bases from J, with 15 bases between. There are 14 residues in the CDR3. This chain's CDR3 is CASSPRWGADEQYF. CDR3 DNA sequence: TGCGCCAGCAGCCCCCGGTGGGGCGCGGACGAGCAGTACTTC.

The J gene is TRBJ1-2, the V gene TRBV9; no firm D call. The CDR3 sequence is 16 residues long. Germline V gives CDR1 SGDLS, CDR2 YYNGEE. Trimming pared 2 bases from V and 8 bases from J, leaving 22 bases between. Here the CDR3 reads CASSVLGNSPLGGYTF. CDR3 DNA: TGTGCCAGCAGCGTTCTAGGGAATTCACCCCTTGGGGGCTACACCTTC.

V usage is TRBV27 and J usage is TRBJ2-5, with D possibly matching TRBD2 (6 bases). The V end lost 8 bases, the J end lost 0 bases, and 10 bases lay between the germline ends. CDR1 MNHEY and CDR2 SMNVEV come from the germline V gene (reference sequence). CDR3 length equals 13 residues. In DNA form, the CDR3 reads TGTGCCAGCTGCGGGGCGAACCAAGAGACCCAGTACTTC. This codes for CASCGANQETQYF.

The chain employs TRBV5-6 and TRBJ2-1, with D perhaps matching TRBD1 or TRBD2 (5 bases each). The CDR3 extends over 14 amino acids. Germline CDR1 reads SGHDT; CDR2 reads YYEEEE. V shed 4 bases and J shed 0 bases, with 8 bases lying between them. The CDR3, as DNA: TGTGCCAGCAGCCGGGACGTCTCCTACAATGAGCAGTTCTTC. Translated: CASSRDVSYNEQFF.

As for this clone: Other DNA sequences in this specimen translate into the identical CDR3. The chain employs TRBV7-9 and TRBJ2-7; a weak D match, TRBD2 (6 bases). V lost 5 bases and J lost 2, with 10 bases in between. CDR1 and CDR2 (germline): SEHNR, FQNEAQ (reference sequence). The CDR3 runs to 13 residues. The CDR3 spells CASSLGGTYEQYF. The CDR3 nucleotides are TGTGCCAGCAGCCTCGGGGGTACCTACGAGCAGTACTTC.

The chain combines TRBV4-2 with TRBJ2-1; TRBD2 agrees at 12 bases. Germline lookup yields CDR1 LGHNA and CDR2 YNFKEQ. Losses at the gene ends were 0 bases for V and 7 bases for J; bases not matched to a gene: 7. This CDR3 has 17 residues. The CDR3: CASSQEPSGRASNEQFF. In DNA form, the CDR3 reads TGTGCCAGCAGCCAAGAACCTAGCGGGAGGGCCTCGAATGAGCAGTTCTTC.

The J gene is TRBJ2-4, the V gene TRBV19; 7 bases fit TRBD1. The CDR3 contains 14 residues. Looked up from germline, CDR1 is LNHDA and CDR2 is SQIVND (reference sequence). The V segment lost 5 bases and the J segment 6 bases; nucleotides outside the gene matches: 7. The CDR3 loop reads CASSLVGGINIQYF. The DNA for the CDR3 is TGTGCCAGTAGTCTAGTAGGGGGCATAAACATTCAGTACTTC.

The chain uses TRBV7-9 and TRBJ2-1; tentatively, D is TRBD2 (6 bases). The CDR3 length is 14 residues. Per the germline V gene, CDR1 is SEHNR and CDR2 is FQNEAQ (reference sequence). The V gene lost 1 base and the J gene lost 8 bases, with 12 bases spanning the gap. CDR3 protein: CASSLVGGADEQFF. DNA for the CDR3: TGTGCCAGCAGCTTAGTGGGCGGGGCCGATGAGCAGTTCTTC.

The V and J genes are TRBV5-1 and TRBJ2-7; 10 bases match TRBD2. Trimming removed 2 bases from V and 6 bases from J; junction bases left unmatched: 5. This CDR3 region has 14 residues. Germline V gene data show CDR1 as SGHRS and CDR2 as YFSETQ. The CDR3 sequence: CASSFSGRLAEQYF. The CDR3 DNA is TGCGCCAGCAGCTTTAGCGGGAGGCTGGCCGAGCAGTACTTC.

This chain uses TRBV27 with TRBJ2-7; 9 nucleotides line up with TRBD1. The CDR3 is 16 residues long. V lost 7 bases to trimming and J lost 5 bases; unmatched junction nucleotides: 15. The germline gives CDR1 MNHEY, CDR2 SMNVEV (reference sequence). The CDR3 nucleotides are TGTGCCAGCACGACCGGTCGGGGGACAGGGCGCCACGAGCAGTACTTC. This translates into CASTTGRGTGRHEQYF.

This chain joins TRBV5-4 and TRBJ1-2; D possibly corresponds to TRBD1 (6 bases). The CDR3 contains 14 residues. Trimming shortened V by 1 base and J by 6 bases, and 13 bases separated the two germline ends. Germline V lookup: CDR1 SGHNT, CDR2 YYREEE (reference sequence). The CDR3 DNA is TGTGCCAGCAGCTTGTTTGGGGGCGCGGATGGCTACACCTTC. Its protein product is CASSLFGGADGYTF.

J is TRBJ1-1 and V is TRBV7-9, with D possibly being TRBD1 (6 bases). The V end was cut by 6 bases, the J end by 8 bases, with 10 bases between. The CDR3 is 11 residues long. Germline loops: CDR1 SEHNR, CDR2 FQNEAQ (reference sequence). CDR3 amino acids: CASRLTGEAFF. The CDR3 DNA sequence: TGTGCCAGCAGATTAACAGGGGAAGCTTTCTTT.

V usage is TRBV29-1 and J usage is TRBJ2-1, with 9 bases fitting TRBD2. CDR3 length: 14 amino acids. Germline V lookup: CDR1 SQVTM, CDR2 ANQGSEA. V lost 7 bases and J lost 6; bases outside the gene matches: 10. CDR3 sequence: CSDISGSFFNEQFF. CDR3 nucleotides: TGCAGCGATATTAGCGGGAGTTTCTTCAATGAGCAGTTCTTC.